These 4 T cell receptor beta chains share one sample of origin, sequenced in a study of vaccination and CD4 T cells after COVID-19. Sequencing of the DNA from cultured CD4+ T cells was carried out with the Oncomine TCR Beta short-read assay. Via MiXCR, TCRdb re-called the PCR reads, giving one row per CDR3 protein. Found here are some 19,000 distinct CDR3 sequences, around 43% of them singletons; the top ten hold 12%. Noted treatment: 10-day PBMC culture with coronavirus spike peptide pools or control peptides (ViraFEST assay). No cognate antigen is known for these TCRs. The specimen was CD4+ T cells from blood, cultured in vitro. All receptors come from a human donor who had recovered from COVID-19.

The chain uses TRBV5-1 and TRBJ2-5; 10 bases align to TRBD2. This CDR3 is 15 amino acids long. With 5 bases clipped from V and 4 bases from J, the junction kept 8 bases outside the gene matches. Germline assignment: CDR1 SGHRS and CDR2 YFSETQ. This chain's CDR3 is CASSPSGSPLETQYF. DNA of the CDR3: TGCGCCAGCAGTCCTAGCGGGAGCCCGTTAGAGACCCAGTACTTC.

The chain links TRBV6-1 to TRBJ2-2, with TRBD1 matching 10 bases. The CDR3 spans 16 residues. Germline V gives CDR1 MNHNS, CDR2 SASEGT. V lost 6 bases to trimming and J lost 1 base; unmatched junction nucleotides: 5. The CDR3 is CASSRDRGQNTGELFF. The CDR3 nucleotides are TGTGCCAGCAGCCGGGACAGGGGCCAGAACACCGGGGAGCTGTTTTTT.

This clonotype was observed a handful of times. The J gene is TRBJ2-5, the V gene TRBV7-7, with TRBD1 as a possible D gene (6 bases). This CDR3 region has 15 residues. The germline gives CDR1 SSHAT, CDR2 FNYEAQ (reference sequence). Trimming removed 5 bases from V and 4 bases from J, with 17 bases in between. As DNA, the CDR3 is TGTGCCAGCAGCCTGGGGGCGACCGTGGGAGAGACCCAGTACTTC. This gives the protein CASSLGATVGETQYF.

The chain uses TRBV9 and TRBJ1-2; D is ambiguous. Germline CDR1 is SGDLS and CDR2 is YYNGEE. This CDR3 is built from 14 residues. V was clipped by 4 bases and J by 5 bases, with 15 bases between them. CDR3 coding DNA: TGTGCCAGCAGCCCGGACGGAACTCAGTATGGCTACACCTTC. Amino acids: CASSPDGTQYGYTF. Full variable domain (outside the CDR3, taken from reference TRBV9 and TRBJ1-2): DSGVTQTPKHLITATGQRVTLRCSPRSGDLSVYWYQQSLDQGLQFLIQYYNGEERAKGNILERFSAQQFPDLHSELNLSSLELGDSALYFCASSPDGTQYGYTFGSGTRLTVV.